This is a list of T cell receptor beta chains from one sample in a study of CD8 T cells in ankylosing spondylitis. TCRdb called the 5' RACE reads again in MiXCR, with one record for every CDR3 protein. Of 200,000 to 250,000 distinct CDR3 sequences in the sample, more than 25% were seen once. The source material was blood, either unsorted or a sorted T cell fraction (not recorded which). The receptors come from a male donor with ankylosing spondylitis or in good health (not recorded which). The CDR3 runs from the conserved cysteine through the conserved F or W. The order of the fields is V gene, J gene, D gene, clone size, CDR3 DNA, CDR3 protein. D genes are given only for firm matches. The size of a clone is reported for some rows only, either as once, few or many, or as a class for expanded clones.

TRBV12-3/TRBV12-4	TRBJ1-3	TRBD1	many	TGTGCCAGCAGAGACGGACAGGGGAGAAACACCATATATTTT	CASRDGQGRNTIYF
TRBV28	TRBJ2-1	-	-	TGTGCCGTGGGTCCCTATGAGCAGTTCTTC	CAVGPYEQFF
TRBV29-1	TRBJ1-1	TRBD1	-	TGCAGCGTTCGGGGAACGGGGACAGGGAACACTGAAGCTTTCTTT	CSVRGTGTGNTEAFF
TRBV29-1	TRBJ1-1	-	few	TGCAGCGTTGATGCTGGTTCCGGATTCCCTGAAGCTTTCTTT	CSVDAGSGFPEAFF
TRBV5-6	TRBJ1-1	-	few	TGTGCCAGCAGCTTTCGGGGGAGAGGAGACACTGAAGCTTTCTTT	CASSFRGRGDTEAFF
TRBV20-1	TRBJ2-3	TRBD1	-	TGCAGTGCTACCCGACAGGGTGGGTCCGGCACAGATACGCAGTATTTT	CSATRQGGSGTDTQYF
TRBV10-3	TRBJ2-1	TRBD1	-	TGTGCCATCAGTGAACAGGGGGCAATGGTCAATGAGCAGTTCTTC	CAISEQGAMVNEQFF
TRBV9	TRBJ2-7	-	-	TGTGCCAGCAGCGTAGGTGGGTCCGCGTACGAGCGGTACTTC	CASSVGGSAYERYF
TRBV20-1	TRBJ2-7	-	-	TGCAGTGCCCCCCCGGGCTCAGGATACGAGCAGTACTTC	CSAPPGSGYEQYF
TRBV12-3/TRBV12-4	TRBJ2-7	-	-	TGTGCCAGCAGTTTGCCACGGGTCCCCTACGAGCAGTACTTC	CASSLPRVPYEQYF
TRBV10-3	TRBJ2-3	-	-	TGTGCCATCAGTATAGAGACCACAGATACGCAGTATTTT	CAISIETTDTQYF
TRBV11-1	TRBJ1-4	-	-	TGTGCCAGCAGCTCTTTAGGGGTGCCAGGGAAGGCAACTAATGAAAAACTGTTTTTT	CASSSLGVPGKATNEKLFF
TRBV20-1	TRBJ2-1	-	-	TGCAGTGCTAGGAGATTCGGGGGGCGCGACAATGAGCAGTTCTTC	CSARRFGGRDNEQFF
TRBV12-3/TRBV12-4	TRBJ2-5	-	-	TGTGCCAGCAGTTTCCGGCAGGGCCAAGAGACCCAGTACTTC	CASSFRQGQETQYF
TRBV6-1	TRBJ2-1	-	few	TGTGCCAGCAGTACCGGGGATGGGGAAAGCAATGAGCAGTTCTTC	CASSTGDGESNEQFF
TRBV4-1	TRBJ1-1	-	-	TGCGCCAGCAGAGGCCCCCTTGTGAACACTGAAGCTTTCTTT	CASRGPLVNTEAFF
TRBV5-6	TRBJ1-4	-	few	TGTGCCAGCAGCCCCGGTTGGGGAACGGCTAATGAAAAACTGTTTTTT	CASSPGWGTANEKLFF
TRBV25-1	TRBJ2-3	-	-	TGTGCCAGCAGGGCCTCGGGCACAGATACGCAGTATTTT	CASRASGTDTQYF
TRBV25-1	TRBJ2-1	-	-	TGTGCCAGCAGTGTGTGGGCAGAGTCATATGAGCAGTTCTTC	CASSVWAESYEQFF
TRBV18	TRBJ2-7	TRBD2	few	TGTGCCAGCTCACCACTCTCTGGGGGGGACGAGCAGTACTTC	CASSPLSGGDEQYF
TRBV7-6	TRBJ2-5	-	few	TGTGCCAGCAGCCGTTGGGCTAGCGAAAGTAAAGAGACCCAGTACTTC	CASSRWASESKETQYF
TRBV5-6	TRBJ2-1	TRBD2	-	TGTGCCAGCAGCTTCGGCGGGGGGAATGAGCAGTTCTTC	CASSFGGGNEQFF
TRBV20-1	TRBJ2-7	-	few	TGCAGTACACACCACTCAGGCCCCGGGAGCCACTACGAGCAGTACTTC	CSTHHSGPGSHYEQYF
TRBV4-1	TRBJ1-5	-	-	TGCGCCAGCAGCCAAGGCTACTCCCTCACGGGCAATCAGCCCCAGCATTTT	CASSQGYSLTGNQPQHF
TRBV20-1	TRBJ2-1	TRBD2	few	TGCAGTGCTAGAGATCGGCGGCGGGGGGGCTACAATGAGCAGTTCTTC	CSARDRRRGGYNEQFF
TRBV20-1	TRBJ2-1	TRBD2	few	TGCAGTGCTAGAGATCTGAGCGGGGGCACCCTGGGGAATGAGCAGTTCTTC	CSARDLSGGTLGNEQFF
TRBV28	TRBJ2-1	-	once	TGTGCCAGCAAGGACTCAGGGGAGCAGTTCTTC	CASKDSGEQFF
TRBV5-1	TRBJ2-7	TRBD1	-	TGCGCCAGCAGCCTTGGGGGGACAGGGGCGGGCTACGAGCAGTACTTC	CASSLGGTGAGYEQYF
TRBV7-4	TRBJ2-5	-	-	TGTGCCAGCAGGGACGGGGATGGGGCAGCGGAAGAAGAGACCCAGTACTTC	CASRDGDGAAEEETQYF
TRBV27	TRBJ2-3	TRBD1	-	TGTGCCAGCAGTTCGTGGACAGGGGTGGGTATAGATACGCAGTATTTT	CASSSWTGVGIDTQYF
TRBV15	TRBJ1-4	-	few	TGTGCCACCAGCAGATTAGGGGGGTCGGACGAAAAACTGTTTTTT	CATSRLGGSDEKLFF
TRBV15	TRBJ2-1	-	-	TGTGCCACCAGCCCTAAGGGCAGCAACAATGAGCAGTTCTTC	CATSPKGSNNEQFF
TRBV24-1	TRBJ2-7	-	few	TGTGCCACCAGTGGGGAGACCTACGAGCAGTACTTC	CATSGETYEQYF
TRBV12-3/TRBV12-4	TRBJ2-3	-	-	TGTGCCAGCAGTTTAGGGGCACGCACAGATACGCAGTATTTT	CASSLGARTDTQYF
TRBV15	TRBJ2-5	-	few	TGTGCCACCAGCTTGGTGGAGCAAGAGACCCAGTACTTC	CATSLVEQETQYF
TRBV2	TRBJ2-5	TRBD2	few	TGTGCCAGCAGTGACCGGGGACTAGCGGGGGCCCAAGAGACCCAGTACTTC	CASSDRGLAGAQETQYF
TRBV7-6	TRBJ2-7	TRBD1	-	TGTGCCAGCAGCTTAGCGGGGGGACAGGGCCACGAGCAGTACTTC	CASSLAGGQGHEQYF
TRBV20-1	TRBJ1-3	TRBD1	-	TGCAGTGCTAGATCCGACAGGGGCGGAAACACCATATATTTT	CSARSDRGGNTIYF
TRBV20-1	TRBJ2-7	TRBD1	-	TGCAGTGCATCCCGACAGGGGGTTTACGAGCAGTACTTC	CSASRQGVYEQYF
TRBV29-1	TRBJ2-3	-	few	TGCAGCGTTGCCCGACAGGTTAGCACAGATACGCAGTATTTT	CSVARQVSTDTQYF
TRBV6-6	TRBJ2-7	TRBD1	-	TGTGCCACCACGACAGGGAACTCCTACGAGCAGTACTTC	CATTTGNSYEQYF
TRBV6-1	TRBJ2-1	TRBD2	few	TGTGCCAGCAGCCGTGCCGGGACTAGCCCCAATGAGCAGTTCTTC	CASSRAGTSPNEQFF
TRBV5-1	TRBJ2-2	-	-	TGCGCCAGCAGCTTACCGACGACCTCGAACACCGGGGAGCTGTTTTTT	CASSLPTTSNTGELFF
TRBV29-1	TRBJ2-1	TRBD1	-	TGCAGCGTTGGGCAGGGGGCCTACTCCTACAATGAGCAGTTCTTC	CSVGQGAYSYNEQFF
TRBV27	TRBJ2-3	TRBD1	-	TGTGCCAGCAGTCGGCGGGACAGGACTAGCACAGATACGCAGTATTTT	CASSRRDRTSTDTQYF
TRBV18	TRBJ2-3	-	-	TGTGCCAGCTCACCACAGCAGGCAACTACAGATACGCAGTATTTT	CASSPQQATTDTQYF